This T cell receptor beta chain was sequenced in a study of T cells in Graves' hyperthyroidism and ophthalmopathy. This clonotype was found many times. Its target is unknown. Researchers amplified the TCR beta CDR3 regions from RNA transcripts. Primed by the HTBI set, a first-round RT-PCR was run on the TCR CDR3. TCRdb recomputed calls from the multiplex PCR reads with MiXCR, one row per CDR3 protein. Among some 500,000 distinct CDR3 sequences, under 15% were seen once, and the ten largest hold 17%. Points from the study as a whole: Stable hyperthyroidism was told apart from ophthalmopathy by a model built on 13 V-J features. The model predicted ophthalmopathy a median around 6.5 months before onset.

Any patient presenting with uncontrolled infection, other autoimmune disease, pregnancy or lactation was left out. Orbital computed tomography and thyroid ultrasound, together with serum TRAb and thyroxine and clinical symptoms, were used for diagnoses. V shed 0 bases and J 1 base; nucleotides not matched to a gene: 5. Germline V gene lookup returns CDR1 DFQATT and CDR2 SNEGSKA (reference sequence). The CDR3 is made up of 16 amino acids. The chain recombines TRBV20-1 with TRBJ2-5; TRBD2 agrees at 10 bases. This TCR came from a woman younger than 35 with Graves' hyperthyroidism. Sequencing input: blood. The CDR3 DNA reads TGCAGTGCTAGAGATGTCACTAGCGGGACCCAAGAGACCCAGTACTTC. It specifies CSARDVTSGTQETQYF.